This T cell receptor (beta chain) derives from a study of control samples from healthy donors and cancer patients. Trimming stripped 6 bases from V and 1 base from J, with 8 bases between. CDR3 size: 13 residues. Per the germline V gene, CDR1 is MNHEY and CDR2 is SVGAGI. The table came from immunoSEQ multiplex PCR; TCRdb's copy has only in-frame clones and leaves some out. In the table there are about 98,000 clones, approximately 81% of which are singletons. The sequencing input was blood. The clonotype was recovered from a woman aged 25 to 45 in good health. The chain couples TRBV6-5 to TRBJ2-3; possibly TRBD1 for D (6 bases). CDR3 DNA: TGTGCCAGCAGCAGACAGGGCACAGATACGCAGTATTTT. Its protein product is CASSRQGTDTQYF.